The 24 T cell receptor beta chains below all came from one sample that was sequenced in a study of cytomegalovirus exposure and HLA in healthy donors. In the PCR, 60 Vbeta and 13 Jbeta primers were used. Using immunoSEQ multiplex PCR, the repertoire was profiled, and TCRdb retains in-frame clones only, with some absent. The repertoire includes under 65,000 clones, more than 65% of them detected once, and around 3.3% sits in the top ten. Sequences were obtained from PBMCs. The receptors derive from a woman between 18 and 29 years old in good health and CMV-seronegative.

V is TRBV5-4 and J is TRBJ2-2; 16 positions agree with TRBD2. Germline loops: CDR1 SGHNT, CDR2 YYREEE (reference sequence). Germline trimming cut 3 bases from V and 5 bases from J; bases unmatched to any gene: 7. The CDR3 has 18 residues. The CDR3 sequence is CASSWGLAGGPGTGELFF. CDR3 DNA: TGTGCCAGCAGCTGGGGACTAGCGGGAGGGCCGGGAACCGGGGAGCTGTTTTTT.

The chain employs TRBV19 and TRBJ1-2; possible D gene TRBD1, 6 bases. The CDR3 is 12 amino acids. Germline CDR1 reads LNHDA; CDR2 reads SQIVND (reference sequence). The V gene lost 5 bases and the J gene lost 9 bases, with 13 bases spanning the gap. The CDR3, as DNA: TGTGCCAGTAGTCCTGGACAGTCTCGCTACACCTTC. The encoded protein is CASSPGQSRYTF.

J is TRBJ2-5 and V is TRBV18, with a tentative D call TRBD2 (5 bases). Germline-derived CDR1 and CDR2 are KGHSH and LQKENI. V was clipped by 2 bases and J by 1 base, with 11 bases between them. CDR3 length equals 15 residues. The CDR3 loop is CASSPSRETQETQYF. CDR3 in DNA: TGTGCCAGCTCACCATCGAGGGAAACCCAAGAGACCCAGTACTTC.

The V gene is TRBV5-1, the J gene TRBJ1-2, with 11 bases lining up with TRBD1. In germline, CDR1 is SGHRS, CDR2 YFSETQ. This CDR3 comprises 14 residues. With 3 bases clipped from V and 7 bases from J, the junction kept 5 bases outside the gene matches. The DNA of the CDR3 is TGCGCCAGCAGCTCGTCGGGACAGGGGGGTGGCTACACCTTC. Protein sequence: CASSSSGQGGGYTF.

V gene TRBV7-2 combines with J gene TRBJ1-1; D is undetermined. The V gene lost 4 bases and the J gene lost 11 bases, with 14 bases spanning the gap. CDR3 length: 12 residues. CDR1 and CDR2 from the germline V gene are SGHTA and FQGNSA. The CDR3 reads CASSYRRKEAFF. CDR3 nucleotides: TGTGCCAGCAGCTACCGACGGAAGGAGGCTTTCTTT. The full variable domain, in which reference TRBV7-2 and TRBJ1-1 provide the parts outside the CDR3, is GAGVSQSPSNKVTEKGKDVELRCDPISGHTALYWYRQSLGQGLEFLIYFQGNSAPDKSGLPSDRFSAERTGGSVSTLTIQRTQQEDSAVYLCASSYRRKEAFFGQGTRLTVV.

This clone was detected a few times. J is TRBJ1-5 and V is TRBV28, with a possible D match to TRBD1 (6 bases). Trimming pared 3 bases from V and 1 base from J, leaving 13 bases between. There are 16 residues in the CDR3. From germline, CDR1 is MDHEN and CDR2 SYDVKM. The DNA of the CDR3 is TGTGCCAGCAGTTTGCCCCAGGGGTTGAGCAATCAGCCCCAGCATTTT. Translating it yields CASSLPQGLSNQPQHF.

The chain has TRBV5-4 and TRBJ1-2; 9 nucleotides agree with TRBD1. The CDR3 covers 14 residues. Germline CDR1 SGHNT, CDR2 YYREEE (reference sequence). Unmatched junction bases numbered 5, after V lost 4 bases and J lost 4 bases. CDR3 sequence reads: CASSIDRGGYGYTF. In nucleotides, the CDR3 is TGTGCCAGCAGCATTGACAGGGGGGGCTATGGCTACACCTTC.

The chain couples TRBV27 to TRBJ2-7; 9 bases map to TRBD1. The germline gives CDR1 MNHEY, CDR2 SMNVEV (reference sequence). There are 16 residues in the CDR3. The V segment lost 6 bases and the J segment 5 bases; nucleotides outside the gene matches: 14. The CDR3 is CASRFYTGTGFHEQYF. DNA for the CDR3: TGTGCCAGCAGGTTTTATACCGGGACAGGGTTTCACGAGCAGTACTTC.

The V and J genes are TRBV28 and TRBJ2-1, with TRBD2 matching 10 bases. Germline CDR1 MDHEN, CDR2 SYDVKM. CDR3 length: 18 residues. J lost 7 bases, V lost 4 bases, and 16 bases had no gene match. The CDR3 DNA sequence: TGTGCCAGCAGTTCGGACGGTGGGCTAGCGGGAGTGCGGAATGAGCAGTTCTTC. Translating it yields CASSSDGGLAGVRNEQFF.

The CDR3 sequence is CASSDSPGGTDTQYF. CDR3 nucleotide sequence: TGTGCCAGCAGTGACTCGCCAGGGGGCACAGATACGCAGTATTTT. This sequence joins TRBV6-4 and TRBJ2-3, with D maybe TRBD1 (6 bases). The CDR3 has 15 residues. Trimming shortened V by 0 bases and J by 1 base, and 8 bases separated the two germline ends. The V gene's germline CDR1 is MRHNA and CDR2 SNTAGT.

The chain employs TRBV6-1 and TRBJ2-3; no clear D. The germline CDR1 and CDR2 sequences are MNHNS and SASEGT. With 8 bases removed from V and 0 bases from J, the gap between germline ends came to 15 bases. The CDR3 is 15 amino acids. CDR3 coding DNA: TGTGCCAGCGTTGTAGCCGGCAAAAGCACAGATACGCAGTATTTT. It is translated as CASVVAGKSTDTQYF.

The chain joins TRBV9 to TRBJ2-1; D might be TRBD2 (6 bases). Trimming removed 1 base at V and 3 bases at J, with 14 bases between. Germline CDR1 and CDR2: SGDLS and YYNGEE. The CDR3 has 16 residues. The CDR3 protein is CASSVSMGGFYNEQFF. The CDR3 nucleotides read TGTGCCAGCAGCGTATCAATGGGAGGATTCTACAATGAGCAGTTCTTC. The full variable domain, with the rest looked up from reference TRBV9 and TRBJ2-1, is DSGVTQTPKHLITATGQRVTLRCSPRSGDLSVYWYQQSLDQGLQFLIQYYNGEERAKGNILERFSAQQFPDLHSELNLSSLELGDSALYFCASSVSMGGFYNEQFFGPGTRLTVL.

The chain has TRBV28 and TRBJ2-2, with D perhaps TRBD2 (5 bases). The ends were cut back, 3 bases at V and 4 bases at J, with 12 bases in the middle. Germline CDR1 reads MDHEN; CDR2 reads SYDVKM. This CDR3 is 15 amino acids long. The CDR3 region is CASSLERSRTGELFF. In nucleotides, the CDR3 is TGTGCCAGCAGTTTGGAGCGGAGCCGCACCGGGGAGCTGTTTTTT.

V is TRBV27 and J is TRBJ1-2; 7 nucleotides match TRBD1. The V gene's germline CDR1 is MNHEY and CDR2 SMNVEV (reference sequence). Losses at the gene ends were 5 bases for V and 2 bases for J; bases not matched to a gene: 2. There are 13 residues in the CDR3. The CDR3 here is CASSPRGNYGYTF. The CDR3 DNA reads as TGTGCCAGCAGTCCCAGGGGGAACTATGGCTACACCTTC.

The chain uses TRBV5-4 and TRBJ2-3; 7 nucleotides line up with TRBD2. CDR3 length equals 14 residues. Germline assignment: CDR1 SGHNT and CDR2 YYREEE (reference sequence). With V trimmed by 3 bases and J by 2 bases, 3 bases remained unmatched. CDR3 loop: CASSSGRDTDTQYF. In nucleotides, the CDR3 is TGTGCCAGCAGCTCTGGGAGGGACACAGATACGCAGTATTTT.

This clone was detected a few times. This chain uses TRBV28 with TRBJ2-7; unclear D gene. This CDR3 has 15 residues. The germline V gene has CDR1 MDHEN and CDR2 SYDVKM. With 2 bases removed from V and 3 bases from J, the gap between germline ends came to 14 bases. The CDR3 is CASSLLGGRIYEQYF. CDR3 sequence (DNA): TGTGCCAGCAGTTTACTCGGCGGCCGAATCTACGAGCAGTACTTC.

The rearrangement joins TRBV2 to TRBJ2-7; TRBD2 is a possible D gene (6 bases). Germline lookup yields CDR1 SNHLY and CDR2 FYNNEI. Trimming took off 0 bases at V and 0 bases at J, with 18 bases between the two ends. The CDR3 contains 18 residues. The CDR3 nucleotides read TGTGCCAGCAGTGAAGCGCTGGAGGTGACGGACTACTCCTACGAGCAGTACTTC. Its protein product is CASSEALEVTDYSYEQYF.

The sample holds one count of this clone. V and J are TRBV27 and TRBJ2-2, with D possibly being TRBD2 (6 bases). Germline loops: CDR1 MNHEY, CDR2 SMNVEV (reference sequence). The length of the CDR3 is 13 residues. The V and J ends lost 7 bases and 5 bases respectively, with 11 bases between them. The CDR3 sequence is CASTGLLTGELFF. CDR3 nucleotides: TGTGCCAGCACGGGACTTTTGACCGGGGAGCTGTTTTTT.

This clone has only one observation. The junction does not match germline at one end; this may be a read error. The rearrangement joins TRBV29-1 to TRBJ1-2; 7 bases fit TRBD1. Looked up from germline, CDR1 is SQVTM and CDR2 is ANQGSEA. This CDR3 is 16 amino acids long. This chain's CDR3 is CSVGSAADRANYGHTF. Written as DNA, the CDR3 is TGCAGCGTTGGTTCCGCGGCCGACAGGGCTAACTATGGCCACACCTTC.

The chain is built from TRBV6-5 and TRBJ2-3; possible D gene TRBD1, 5 bases. The CDR3 has 15 amino acids. V lost 6 bases and J lost 1, with 14 bases in between. Germline V CDR1 and CDR2: MNHEY, SVGAGI. DNA of the CDR3: TGTGCCAGCAGCCCCAGGGTGGGCCGCACAGATACGCAGTATTTT. It codes for CASSPRVGRTDTQYF.

This chain connects TRBV11-3 to TRBJ2-2; 8 positions match TRBD2. CDR1 and CDR2 from the germline V gene are SGHNT and YENEEA. Unmatched junction bases numbered 15, after V lost 4 bases and J lost 8 bases. This CDR3 contains 17 residues. CDR3 in amino acids: CASSSDPTSGRTGELFF. The CDR3 DNA follows: TGTGCCAGCAGCTCCGACCCAACTAGCGGCAGAACTGGGGAGCTGTTTTTT. Full variable domain (missing parts from reference TRBV11-3 and TRBJ2-2): EAGVVQSPRYKIIEKKQPVAFWCNPISGHNTLYWYLQNLGQGPELLIRYENEEAVDDSQLPKDRFSAERLKGVDSTLKIQPAELGDSAVYLCASSSDPTSGRTGELFFGEGSRLTVL.

This sequence joins TRBV6-1 and TRBJ2-1; D perhaps matches TRBD2 (6 bases). CDR1 and CDR2 from the germline V gene are MNHNS and SASEGT. The CDR3 covers 12 residues. The germline V and J ends were trimmed by 6 bases and 10 bases, with 13 bases remaining between them. The chain's CDR3 is CASSWGVGEQFF. The CDR3 DNA follows: TGTGCCAGCAGCTGGGGGGTTGGCGAGCAGTTCTTC.

The V and J genes are TRBV5-1 and TRBJ2-5; TRBD1 matches at 10 bases. The better agreement between TRBJ2-7 and the DNA end casts doubt on the J call. The CDR3 extends over 16 amino acids. Germline CDR1 and CDR2: SGHRS and YFSETQ. The CDR3 DNA sequence: TGCGCCAGCAGCTTCGGGACAGGGGACATCTCCTACGAGCAGTACTTC. Its protein product is CASSFGTGDISYEQYF.

A single count supports this clone. The rearrangement uses TRBV9 and TRBJ2-2; unclear D gene. Trimming shortened V by 3 bases and J by 2 bases, and 5 bases separated the two germline ends. Germline assignment: CDR1 SGDLS and CDR2 YYNGEE. There are 13 residues in the CDR3. The CDR3: CASSDSNTGELFF. CDR3 bases: TGTGCCAGCAGCGACTCCAACACCGGGGAGCTGTTTTTT.